This passage covers 13 T cell receptor beta chains from one sample sequenced in a study of regulatory T cells in long-lasting Graves disease. Building of the TCR beta libraries involved iRepertoire HTBI primers and Arm-PCR of CDR3 regions. TCRdb passed the multiplex PCR reads through MiXCR, listing each CDR3 protein once. The sample yields approximately 360,000 distinct CDR3 sequences, 20% to 25% seen once. Described time point: persistent/refractory GD, antithyroid drugs over 5 years with positive TRAb. The TCR library was prepared using RNA isolated from PBMCs. This specimen consisted of peripheral blood mononuclear cells (PBMCs), obtained when the disease was refractory, from a patient treated with antithyroid drugs. The source is a woman aged 40 to 50 with Graves disease.

The gene calls are TRBV14 and TRBJ2-7; 9 positions agree with TRBD2. The germline gives CDR1 SGHDN, CDR2 FVKESK. This CDR3 spans 15 amino acids. Trimming removed 1 base from V and 2 bases from J; junction bases left unmatched: 3. The CDR3 coding sequence is TGTGCCAGCAGCCAAGGGACTAGCGCGCCCTACGAGCAGTACTTC. It is translated as CASSQGTSAPYEQYF.

This clonotype was observed at least ten times. The genes are TRBV6-2 or TRBV6-3 and TRBJ2-7, with 8 bases fitting TRBD2. Trimming at V came to 5 bases and at J to 4 bases, leaving 7 bases not matched to a gene. In germline, CDR1 is MNHEY, CDR2 SVGEGT. This CDR3 has 14 residues. The CDR3 nucleotides are TGTGCCAGCAGTGGGGGACTAGTGGGGTACGAGCAGTACTTC. Encoded protein: CASSGGLVGYEQYF.

The chain joins TRBV3-1 to TRBJ1-1; D gene unclear. Per the germline V gene, CDR1 is LGHDT and CDR2 is YNNKEL (reference sequence). Trimming left V 3 bases short and J 3 bases short, with 8 bases between. This CDR3 has 13 amino acids. The CDR3 region is CASSQETYTEAFF. CDR3 coding DNA: TGTGCCAGCAGCCAGGAGACGTACACTGAAGCTTTCTTT.

This clonotype has only a few counts. This chain joins TRBV15 and TRBJ1-2; D uncertain. Trimming removed 5 bases from V and 8 bases from J, with 12 bases in between. This CDR3 is 12 amino acids long. Germline V CDR1 and CDR2: LNHNV, YYDKDF (reference sequence). The CDR3 reads CATSGDGGGYTF. In nucleotides, the CDR3 is TGTGCCACCAGCGGCGATGGAGGGGGCTACACCTTC.

The genes are TRBV9 and TRBJ1-5, with a tentative D call TRBD1 (5 bases). Germline CDR1 SGDLS, CDR2 YYNGEE. The CDR3 spans 15 residues. V was shortened by 4 bases and J by 3 bases, with 14 bases between the two germline ends. The CDR3 sequence: CASSPGGRNNQPQHF. The CDR3 region has the DNA TGTGCCAGCAGCCCGGGGGGTCGGAACAATCAGCCCCAGCATTTT.

The rearrangement links TRBV28 to TRBJ2-7, with 10 bases identical to TRBD2. The V and J ends lost 6 bases and 2 bases, in that order; junction bases with no gene match: 13. The germline gives CDR1 MDHEN, CDR2 SYDVKM. The CDR3 extends over 17 amino acids. The CDR3 spells CASSQAASGSPTYEQYF. CDR3 DNA sequence: TGTGCCAGCAGCCAAGCCGCTAGCGGGAGCCCCACCTACGAGCAGTACTTC.

V gene TRBV6-5 combines with J gene TRBJ1-5, with TRBD1 matching over 7 bases. V dropped 4 bases and J dropped 4; count of bases not matched to a gene: 16. CDR1 is MNHEY and CDR2 is SVGAGI in the germline V gene. The CDR3 is 18 amino acids. Here the CDR3 DNA reads TGTGCCAGCAGTTCGAAACAGGGGTCCAACAAATTAAATCAGCCCCAGCATTTT. This encodes CASSSKQGSNKLNQPQHF.

This clonotype turned up a few times. This may be a read error, as it is one base from a much larger clone. The gene calls are TRBV6-1 and TRBJ2-7; D gene ambiguous. The V end was cut by 6 bases, the J end by 3 bases, with 6 bases between. CDR1 MNHNS and CDR2 SASEGT come from the germline V gene. The CDR3 totals 11 residues. In DNA form, the CDR3 reads TGTGCCAGCAGAAAGGGCTACGAGCAGTACTTC. Translated, it gives CASRKGYEQYF.

This chain joins TRBV5-1 and TRBJ2-2; the D is unclear. This CDR3 comprises 14 residues. Germline CDR1 and CDR2: SGHRS and YFSETQ. Trimming removed 2 bases at V and 6 bases at J, with 11 bases between. CDR3 loop: CASSLFSVAGELFF. The CDR3 nucleotides read TGCGCCAGCAGCTTATTCTCGGTTGCCGGGGAGCTGTTTTTT.

As for this clonotype: With a much larger clone just one base away, this may be a read error. The genes are TRBV6-1 and TRBJ2-7; D is perhaps TRBD2 (6 bases). Germline V gene lookup returns CDR1 MNHNS and CDR2 SASEGT. V was pared by 8 bases and J by 2 bases, with 13 bases between. The CDR3 contains 13 residues. The CDR3 DNA reads TGTGCCAGCGCTAGCGCCTTAACCTACGAGCAGTACTTC. Translation: CASASALTYEQYF.

This clonotype was observed at least ten times. The chain has TRBV12-3 or TRBV12-4 and TRBJ2-7; perhaps TRBD2 as D (6 bases). V shed 6 bases and J shed 4 bases, with 13 bases lying between them. This CDR3 has 13 amino acids. In nucleotides, the CDR3 is TGTGCCAGCAGGAAAGGGGCGGGGTACGAGCAGTACTTC. Translating it yields CASRKGAGYEQYF.

On this clonotype itself: A much larger clone lies one base from this, so it may be a read error. The rearrangement joins TRBV29-1 to TRBJ2-7; D may be TRBD1 (6 bases). Germline values: CDR1 SQVTM, CDR2 ANQGSEA. The CDR3 is 14 amino acids. V gave up 6 bases and J gave up 3 bases, with 18 bases separating them. As DNA, the CDR3 is TGCAGCGTAGCTGCCGGGACAAGCATCTACGAGCAGTACTTC. Residues: CSVAAGTSIYEQYF.

The rearrangement links TRBV29-1 to TRBJ2-7; either TRBD1 or TRBD2 may fit D (6 bases each). Germline V gene data show CDR1 as SQVTM and CDR2 as ANQGSEA. The CDR3 spans 13 residues. V was clipped by 1 base and J by 5 bases, with 12 bases between them. This CDR3 is CSVEGGAYNEQYF. DNA for the CDR3: TGCAGCGTTGAAGGGGGGGCCTACAACGAGCAGTACTTC.